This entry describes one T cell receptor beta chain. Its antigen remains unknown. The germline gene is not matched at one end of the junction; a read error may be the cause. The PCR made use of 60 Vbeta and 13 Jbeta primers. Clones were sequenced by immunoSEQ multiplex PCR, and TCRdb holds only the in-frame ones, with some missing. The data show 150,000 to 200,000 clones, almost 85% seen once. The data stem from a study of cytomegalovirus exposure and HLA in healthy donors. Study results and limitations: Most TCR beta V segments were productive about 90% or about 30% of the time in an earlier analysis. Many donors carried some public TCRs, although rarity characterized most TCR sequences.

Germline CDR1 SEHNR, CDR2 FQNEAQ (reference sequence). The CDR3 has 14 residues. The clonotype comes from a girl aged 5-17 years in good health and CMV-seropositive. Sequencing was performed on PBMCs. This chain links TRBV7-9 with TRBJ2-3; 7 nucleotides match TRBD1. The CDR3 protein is CASSLRDSRDTQYF. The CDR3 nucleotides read TGTGCCAGCAGCTTACGGGACAGCAGAGATACGCAGTATTTT.